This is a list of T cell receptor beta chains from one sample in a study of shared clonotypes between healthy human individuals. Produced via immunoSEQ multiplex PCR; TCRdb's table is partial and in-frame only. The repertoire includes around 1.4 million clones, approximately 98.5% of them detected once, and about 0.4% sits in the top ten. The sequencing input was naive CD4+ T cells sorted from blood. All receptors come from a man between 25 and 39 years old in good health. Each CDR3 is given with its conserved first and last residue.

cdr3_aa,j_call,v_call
CASSPRPGGLSEKLFF,TRBJ1-4,TRBV11-2
CASSSWTSPLGEQYF,TRBJ2-7,TRBV7-9
CSYGDYQETQYF,TRBJ2-5,TRBV29-1
CASSPRGGDTQYF,TRBJ2-3,TRBV4-1
CASSQLADTQYF,TRBJ2-3,TRBV4-1
CASSSGGLAGSYNEQFF,TRBJ2-1,TRBV7-9
CASSLGRYEQYF,TRBJ2-7,TRBV28
CASSLGRDNEQFF,TRBJ2-1,TRBV7-2
CASSKNYEQYF,TRBJ2-7,TRBV6-5
CAISETDRVLYGYTF,TRBJ1-2,TRBV10-3
CASRETSGQGPEQYF,TRBJ2-7,TRBV5-1
CASSVGVGVETGELFF,TRBJ2-2,TRBV9
CASHFSGTYNEQFF,TRBJ2-1,TRBV19
CASSNRLNREETQYF,TRBJ2-5,TRBV19
CASSPSRDSEQYF,TRBJ2-7,TRBV18
CASSEVGRASYEQYF,TRBJ2-7,TRBV6-1
CASSLIQGASGNTIYF,TRBJ1-3,TRBV28
CASRASGPNTGELFF,TRBJ2-2,TRBV19
CASSFHRGTRNNEQFF,TRBJ2-1,TRBV27
CASSRQGSGELFF,TRBJ2-2,TRBV18
CASSELGAGWSYEQYF,TRBJ2-7,TRBV25-1
CASSLREGYEQYF,TRBJ2-7,TRBV5-4
CASSPPSDSGRTGELFF,TRBJ2-2,TRBV18
CAWTSGANVLTF,TRBJ2-6,TRBV30
CAWSTGFGYTF,TRBJ1-2,TRBV30
CASSIQDTGELFF,TRBJ2-2,TRBV7-9
CASSTPLQGPNTEAFF,TRBJ1-1,TRBV7-9